Below, 4 T cell receptor beta chains from the same sample are listed, as sequenced in a study of blood T cell repertoires in COVID-19. Some clones are missing from TCRdb's copy, which holds only in-frame ones; the method was immunoSEQ multiplex PCR. Of over 50,000 clones listed, roughly four fifths are singletons. The sample comprised peripheral blood. These receptors were taken from a woman aged 50 to 65 with active or convalescent COVID-19.

This clone was recorded a few times. The chain employs TRBV7-8 and TRBJ1-2; D unclear. The germline V gene encodes CDR1 SGHVS and CDR2 FQNEAQ. The germline V and J ends were trimmed by 1 base and 7 bases, with 10 bases remaining between them. The CDR3 covers 13 residues. CDR3 sequence (DNA): TGTGCCAGCAGCTTAGGGCGTCTAGGTGGCTACACCTTC. Protein sequence: CASSLGRLGGYTF.

The chain has TRBV2 and TRBJ1-1, with D hard to call. The V gene's germline CDR1 is SNHLY and CDR2 FYNNEI. The CDR3 spans 14 residues. The V gene lost 3 bases and the J gene lost 1 base, with 9 bases spanning the gap. The CDR3 DNA follows: TGTGCCAGCAGTGAGTCAGGATGGAACACTGAAGCTTTCTTT. Encoded protein: CASSESGWNTEAFF.

This chain links TRBV12-5 with TRBJ1-1; D is unclear. This CDR3 has 13 amino acids. The V gene lost 7 bases and the J gene lost 6 bases, with 15 bases spanning the gap. In germline, CDR1 is LGHNT, CDR2 FRNRAP. DNA of the CDR3: TGTGCTAGTGCCTACGGGTCGTACGCTGAAGCTTTCTTT. This sequence encodes CASAYGSYAEAFF.

CDR3 sequence (DNA): TGCGCCAGCAGCCAAGATAGGGCGGGAGGGCCCCAAGAGACCCAGTACTTC. Protein: CASSQDRAGGPQETQYF. The chain has TRBV4-3 and TRBJ2-5; 9 bases are shared with TRBD2. In germline, CDR1 is LGHNA, CDR2 YSLEER. CDR3 size: 17 residues. V was pared by 0 bases and J by 1 base, with 6 bases of the junction left unmatched.